The clone carrying this T cell receptor beta chain was found once. The antigen is unknown. The data were taken from a study of CD4 T cells in relation to SARS-CoV-2 and coronaviruses. Study-wide points: Each donor contributed either pre-pandemic or post-infection samples, not both. Compared with monoreactive clones, crossreactive clones showed significantly weaker SARS-CoV-2 expansion.

Germline V gene data show CDR1 as SGHKS and CDR2 as YYEKEE (reference sequence). The CDR3 covers 16 residues. V lost 0 bases and J 4 bases, leaving 14 bases between the germline ends. Before the COVID-19 pandemic, during about 2010-2018, CD4+ T cells were taken from unexposed donors. After approximately 10 days of culture, CD4+ T cells were isolated. Cells permitting, SARS-CoV-2 S/N and four cold-coronavirus spikes were tested on unexposed-donor CD4+ T cells. Cultures held more than 1.5 million PBMCs per well with roughly 10 IU/ml IL-2. Clones were read by immunoSEQ multiplex PCR, and TCRdb kept only the in-frame ones, dropping some. Of about 22,000 clones listed, 74% are singletons.

The sequence was collected from a human donor in good health. This chain connects TRBV5-5 to TRBJ2-1, with unresolved D. The sequencing input was CD4+ T cells from PBMCs, cultured in vitro. Here the CDR3 reads CASSLVRTELYNEQFF. CDR3 bases: TGTGCCAGCAGCTTGGTTCGAACGGAACTTTACAATGAGCAGTTCTTC. The full variable domain, rest sourced from reference TRBV5-5 and TRBJ2-1, is DAGVTQSPTHLIKTRGQQVTLRCSPISGHKSVSWYQQVLGQGPQFIFQYYEKEERGRGNFPDRFSARQFPNYSSELNVNALLLGDSALYLCASSLVRTELYNEQFFGPGTRLTVL.